This note documents a single T cell receptor (beta chain) sequence. Looked up from germline, CDR1 is GTSNPN and CDR2 is SVGIG (reference sequence). The CDR3 totals 14 residues. The V end was cut by 0 bases, the J end by 5 bases, with 14 bases between. Original analysis: Quantification of nucleated cells was approximated via reference gene primer amplification. Sequenced by immunoSEQ multiplex PCR; TCRdb stores in-frame clones only, minus some. V and J calls and clone size are as listed in that table; D and trimming were resolved from the DNA. The table lists hundreds of thousands of clones, around 90% of them singletons. The entry originates in a study of blood T cell repertoires in COVID-19.

Sequenced: PBMCs or T cells enriched from blood (not recorded which). The TCR originated in a woman between 18 and 30 years old with acute COVID-19. V usage is TRBV30 and J usage is TRBJ2-7, with D perhaps TRBD1 (6 bases). The CDR3 is CAWSVGGGGDEQYF. CDR3 coding DNA: TGTGCCTGGAGTGTAGGAGGTGGGGGCGACGAGCAGTACTTC.